This T cell receptor (beta chain) was found in a study of T cell repertoires in MIS-A myocarditis. TCRdb keeps only in-frame clones here, not all; method: immunoSEQ multiplex PCR. Of around 10,000 clones in the sample, around 89% were seen once. V was shortened by 3 bases and J by 3 bases, with 9 bases between the two germline ends. Germline-derived CDR1 and CDR2 are LGHNA and YNFKEQ. The CDR3 covers 13 residues. The V call is TRBV4-2, the J call TRBJ2-7; TRBD1 or TRBD2 may be the D gene (5 bases each). The sequenced material came from thoracic lymph node tissue obtained at autopsy. This TCR was recovered from a man between 18 and 35 years old with fulminant myocarditis from multisystem inflammatory syndrome in adults (MIS-A) after COVID-19. CDR3 DNA sequence: TGTGCCAGCAGCCATGGGGGTATCTACGAGCAGTACTTC. Its protein is CASSHGGIYEQYF.